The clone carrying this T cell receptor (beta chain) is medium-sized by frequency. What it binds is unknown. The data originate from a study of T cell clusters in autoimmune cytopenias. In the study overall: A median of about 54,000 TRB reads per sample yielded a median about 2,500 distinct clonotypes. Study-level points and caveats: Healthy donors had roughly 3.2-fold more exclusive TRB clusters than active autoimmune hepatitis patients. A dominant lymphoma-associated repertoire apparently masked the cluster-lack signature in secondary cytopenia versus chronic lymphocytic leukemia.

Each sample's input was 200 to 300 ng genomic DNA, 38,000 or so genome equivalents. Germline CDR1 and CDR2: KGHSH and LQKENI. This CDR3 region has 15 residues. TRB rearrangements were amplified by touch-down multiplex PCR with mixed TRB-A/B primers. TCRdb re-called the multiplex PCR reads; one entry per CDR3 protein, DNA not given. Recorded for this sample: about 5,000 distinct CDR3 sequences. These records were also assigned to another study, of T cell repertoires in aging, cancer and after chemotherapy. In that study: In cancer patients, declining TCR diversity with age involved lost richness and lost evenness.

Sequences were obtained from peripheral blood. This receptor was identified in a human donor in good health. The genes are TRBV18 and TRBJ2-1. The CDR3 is CASSPRGGGYNEQFF.